A single T cell receptor (beta chain) is shown here with its context. Its antigen is as yet unknown. Blood collection times were about day -28 and days 30, 100, 180 posttransplant. The germline V gene encodes CDR1 SGHNT and CDR2 YYREEE (reference sequence). The CDR3 is 14 residues long. The V and J ends lost 4 bases and 3 bases respectively, with 13 bases between them. The sample originates from a study of T cell clonotyping in hematopoietic cell transplantation. Study results and limitations: Higher Inverse Simpson Index values in graft donor and pretransplant recipient predicted broader posttransplant TCR diversity. After transplant, recipient diversity fell while pathologically expanded clonotypes grew through day 180. Without cell sorting, CD4 versus CD8 contributions remain unresolved.

TCRdb keeps only in-frame clones here, not all; method: immunoSEQ multiplex PCR. The sample carries around 17,000 clones, 70% to 90% recorded once. The sample in question was PBMCs, obtained 100 days after allogeneic stem cell transplant. The V call is TRBV5-4, the J call TRBJ1-1; TRBD1 might be the D (5 bases). This receptor was identified in a male patient between 55 and 70 years old who had an allogeneic stem cell transplant from a related donor, so the T cells may come from the graft donor. Some clones in this sample may be carry-over from other donors' samples. CDR3 nucleotides: TGTGCCAGCAGCCCCGTTGCGGGGGACACTGAAGCTTTCTTT. This codes for CASSPVAGDTEAFF.